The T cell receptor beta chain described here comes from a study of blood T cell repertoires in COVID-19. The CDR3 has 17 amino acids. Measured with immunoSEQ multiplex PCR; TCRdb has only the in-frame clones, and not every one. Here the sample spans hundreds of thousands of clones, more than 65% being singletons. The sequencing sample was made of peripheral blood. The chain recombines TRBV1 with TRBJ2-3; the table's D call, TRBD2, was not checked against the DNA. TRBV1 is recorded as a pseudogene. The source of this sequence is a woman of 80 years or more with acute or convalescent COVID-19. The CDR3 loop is CTSSHWDRDYRTDTQYF. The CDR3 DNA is TGCACCAGCAGCCATTGGGATCGGGACTATCGCACAGATACGCAGTATTTT.